The 10 T cell receptor beta chains below were found in one sample sequenced in a study of cytomegalovirus exposure and HLA in healthy donors. Primers for the PCR totalled 60 Vbeta and 13 Jbeta. TCRdb's table, derived via immunoSEQ multiplex PCR, lists solely in-frame clones and lacks some. The top ten hold 3.5% to 4.5% of the sample, which has about 120,000 clones, 79% seen once. Sequenced input: PBMCs. These receptor sequences come from a man between 25 and 39 years old in good health and CMV-seropositive.

This rearrangement joins TRBV10-3 to TRBJ1-4, with 12 bases that match TRBD1. V trimming: 6 bases; J trimming: 8 bases; junction bases outside the gene matches: 10. The germline CDR1 and CDR2 sequences are ENHRY and SYGVKD. The CDR3 is made up of 16 amino acids. DNA for the CDR3: TGTGCCATCAGCGAGCTTGCCGGGACAGGGGGCGAAAAACTGTTTTTT. Its protein is CAISELAGTGGEKLFF.

This chain links TRBV18 with TRBJ1-2; D is unclear. In germline, CDR1 is KGHSH, CDR2 LQKENI. CDR3 length: 15 amino acids. Trimming stripped 1 base from V and 6 bases from J, with 15 bases between. The CDR3 coding sequence is TGTGCCAGCTCACCACGTGGCGGCCCTTTCGATGGCTACACCTTC. It yields the protein CASSPRGGPFDGYTF.

This chain joins TRBV4-2 and TRBJ2-1, with a tentative D call TRBD2 (6 bases). Germline V CDR1 and CDR2: LGHNA, YNFKEQ. Trimming left V 0 bases short and J 6 bases short, with 15 bases between. This CDR3 has 16 amino acids. The CDR3 nucleotides are TGTGCCAGCAGCCAAGACGCCCAGACTAGATTCAATGAGCAGTTCTTC. Translation: CASSQDAQTRFNEQFF.

V gene TRBV7-2 combines with J gene TRBJ1-1, with D unclear. The CDR3 length is 12 residues. Trimming cost V 6 bases and J 6 bases, with 11 bases left between them. The germline V gene has CDR1 SGHTA and CDR2 FQGNSA. The CDR3 nucleotides read TGTGCCAGCAGTGAAGGAGGGTCTGAAGCTTTCTTT. Amino acid sequence: CASSEGGSEAFF.

In this sample, this clone turned up a few times. The chain couples TRBV6-1 to TRBJ1-6; D not certain. This CDR3 is built from 14 residues. Per germline, CDR1 MNHNS and CDR2 SASEGT. V was cut by 4 bases and J by 1 base, with 5 bases left in between. This CDR3 is CASSGRSYNSPLHF. The DNA for the CDR3 is TGTGCCAGCAGTGGGCGGTCCTATAATTCACCCCTCCACTTT.

J is TRBJ2-2 and V is TRBV28; possible D gene TRBD1, 6 bases. Trimming stripped 6 bases from V and 6 bases from J, with 17 bases between. Per germline, CDR1 MDHEN and CDR2 SYDVKM. This CDR3 is built from 15 residues. The CDR3 spells CASSEIQGSSGELFF. CDR3 DNA sequence: TGTGCCAGCAGCGAGATACAGGGATCGTCCGGGGAGCTGTTTTTT.

With regard to this clone: The germline gene is not matched at one end of the junction; a read error may be the cause. The rearrangement links TRBV7-7 to TRBJ1-1, with TRBD1 identical over 7 bases. Germline V gives CDR1 SSHAT, CDR2 FNYEAQ (reference sequence). This CDR3 region has 13 residues. CDR3 amino acids: CASSLNRGGEAFF. Here the CDR3 DNA reads TGTGCTAGCAGCTTAAACAGGGGCGGTGAAGCTTTCTTT.

CDR3 sequence reads: CASSLTGSRYGYTF. The CDR3 DNA sequence: TGTGCCAGCAGCTTGACCGGGAGTCGGTATGGCTACACCTTC. The V and J genes are TRBV5-6 and TRBJ1-2; D is uncertain. The CDR3 has 14 amino acids. Per germline, CDR1 SGHDT and CDR2 YYEEEE. V lost 1 base, J lost 5 bases, and 12 bases lay in between.

The rearrangement links TRBV5-5 to TRBJ2-5; 8 nucleotides agree with TRBD1. V trimming: 1 base; J trimming: 5 bases; junction bases outside the gene matches: 7. The CDR3 runs to 15 residues. Germline CDR1 reads SGHKS; CDR2 reads YYEKEE (reference sequence). Here the CDR3 reads CASSLLQGAGETQYF. DNA for the CDR3: TGTGCCAGCAGCTTGTTGCAGGGGGCAGGGGAGACCCAGTACTTC.

This sequence joins TRBV5-6 and TRBJ2-7; 13 bases fit TRBD2. V gave up 4 bases and J gave up 2 bases; unmatched junction bases: 9. Germline V CDR1 and CDR2: SGHDT, YYEEEE. The CDR3 totals 17 residues. CDR3 protein: CASSTELAGGIAYEQYF. The DNA for the CDR3 is TGTGCCAGCAGCACAGAACTAGCGGGGGGGATAGCCTACGAGCAGTACTTC.